The sequence of this T cell receptor (beta chain) was determined in a study of early T cells in non-severe SARS-CoV-2 infection. On the study more broadly: RNA in bulk from unsorted whole blood was sequenced, and chains were unpaired. Study findings and constraints: Matching results from VDJdb favored anti-spike CD8 responses, leaving private and CD4 specificities undetected.

Germline CDR1 MNHEY, CDR2 SVGEGT. The length of the CDR3 is 13 residues. Trimming removed 0 bases at V and 11 bases at J, with 11 bases between. TCRdb redid the calling of the 5' RACE reads with MiXCR, one entry per CDR3 protein. This sample has more than 80,000 distinct CDR3 sequences, with around 15% found just once. This clonotype was observed at least ten times. The target antigen is unknown. The V gene is TRBV6-2 or TRBV6-3, the J gene TRBJ1-5; D unresolved. What was sequenced was whole blood. The sequence came from an adult who was a healthcare worker with PCR-confirmed SARS-CoV-2 infection or an uninfected control (not recorded which). The DNA for the CDR3 is TGTGCCAGCAGTTACTCATCCCCTAAGGCCCAGCATTTT. Protein product: CASSYSSPKAQHF.